The next 26 T cell receptor beta chains were all read from a single sample in a study of control samples from healthy donors and cancer patients. Method: immunoSEQ multiplex PCR; TCRdb's copy keeps in-frame clones and lacks some. Found here are 230,000 or so clones, around 94% of them singletons; the top ten hold about 1.6%. The sequenced sample consisted of blood. The receptors were gathered from a man in his fifties or sixties in good health.

The gene calls are TRBV3-1 (or the pseudogene TRBV3-2) and TRBJ1-2, with D maybe TRBD1 (5 bases). There are 15 residues in the CDR3. Germline loops: CDR1 LGHDT, CDR2 YNNKEL (reference sequence). Trimming removed 2 bases from V and 0 bases from J, with 10 bases in between. The CDR3 loop reads CASSQFDSPNYGYTF. The CDR3 DNA sequence: TGTGCCAGCAGCCAATTCGACAGTCCTAACTATGGCTACACCTTC.

The chain is built from TRBV6-5 and TRBJ1-5, with D unclear. V was clipped by 10 bases and J by 0 bases, with 16 bases between them. Germline loops: CDR1 MNHEY, CDR2 SVGAGI. The CDR3 is made up of 15 amino acids. CDR3 sequence reads: CATSSLGHSNQPQHF. Here the CDR3 DNA reads TGTGCCACTTCGTCCCTGGGTCATAGCAATCAGCCCCAGCATTTT.

The genes are TRBV11-1 and TRBJ1-1, with TRBD1 matching 7 bases. Germline V gives CDR1 SGHAT, CDR2 FQDESV (reference sequence). This CDR3 has 14 amino acids. V was clipped by 1 base and J by 4 bases; unmatched bases: 3. The CDR3 spells CASSLDRGATEAFF. As DNA, the CDR3 is TGTGCCAGCAGCTTAGACAGGGGAGCCACTGAAGCTTTCTTT.

V gene TRBV28 combines with J gene TRBJ1-3; D is unresolved. Trimming cost V 4 bases and J 4 bases, with 5 bases left between them. This CDR3 has 12 residues. Germline CDR1 MDHEN, CDR2 SYDVKM. The CDR3 DNA sequence: TGTGCCAGCAGTTCCCCAGGAAACACCATATATTTT. Amino acids: CASSSPGNTIYF.

This chain joins TRBV7-2 and TRBJ2-5; D gene unclear. The V gene's germline CDR1 is SGHTA and CDR2 FQGNSA. The V end was cut by 3 bases, the J end by 4 bases, with 15 bases between. The length of the CDR3 is 15 residues. CDR3 sequence reads: CASSLTIGRVETQYF. The DNA for the CDR3 is TGTGCCAGCAGCTTGACAATAGGCCGTGTAGAGACCCAGTACTTC.

The chain employs TRBV7-7 and TRBJ2-1; TRBD2 agrees at 9 bases. Looked up from germline, CDR1 is SSHAT and CDR2 is FNYEAQ (reference sequence). V dropped 3 bases and J dropped 4; count of bases not matched to a gene: 4. The CDR3 is made up of 15 amino acids. CDR3 DNA: TGTGCCAGCAGCTTGGCGGGGGGGAAGTACAATGAGCAGTTCTTC. Protein product: CASSLAGGKYNEQFF. The full variable domain, in which reference TRBV7-7 and TRBJ2-1 provide the parts outside the CDR3, is GAGVSQSPRYKVTKRGQDVTLRCDPISSHATLYWYQQALGQGPEFLTYFNYEAQPDKSGLPSDRFSAERPEGSISTLTIQRTEQRDSAMYRCASSLAGGKYNEQFFGPGTRLTVL.

V and J are TRBV10-1 and TRBJ2-7; D possibly matches TRBD1 or TRBD2 (5 bases each). This CDR3 is 15 amino acids long. Looked up from germline, CDR1 is WNHNN and CDR2 is SYGVQD (reference sequence). The V gene lost 7 bases and the J gene lost 2 bases, with 18 bases spanning the gap. The CDR3 DNA follows: TGCGCCAGCATAAAAAGGGGACCGAAACCCTACGAGCAGTACGTC. Its protein is CASIKRGPKPYEQYV.

In DNA, the CDR3 is TGTGCCAGCAGCTCGGCGGGGGCAGATACGCAGTATTTT. Protein: CASSSAGADTQYF. The chain employs TRBV5-4 and TRBJ2-3, with 7 bases matching TRBD2. Germline V gene sequence: CDR1 SGHNT, CDR2 YYREEE (reference sequence). The ends lost 3 bases at V and 4 bases at J; junction bases unmatched: 2. The CDR3 runs 13 residues.

The chain carries TRBV4-2 and TRBJ1-5, with D possibly matching TRBD1 (5 bases). The CDR3 is 14 residues long. Germline V gene sequence: CDR1 LGHNA, CDR2 YNFKEQ. Trimming cost V 4 bases and J 2 bases, with 9 bases left between them. The CDR3 sequence: CASSPLTGNQPQHF. The CDR3 region has the DNA TGTGCCAGCAGCCCCCTGACAGGCAATCAGCCCCAGCATTTT.

The chain uses TRBV21-1 and TRBJ2-1; TRBD2, the table's D call, was not compared with the DNA. TRBV21-1 is listed as a pseudogene. The CDR3 contains 14 residues. The CDR3 DNA sequence: TGTGCCAGCAGCTTAAACCTTCAGGAGGGTGAGCAGTTCTTC. Its translation is CASSLNLQEGEQFF.

The chain links TRBV5-5 to TRBJ2-7, with 12 nucleotides matching TRBD1. V shed 4 bases, J shed 4 bases, and the junction held 3 bases outside the gene matches. CDR1 and CDR2 from the germline V gene are SGHKS and YYEKEE (reference sequence). The CDR3 has 14 amino acids. The CDR3 loop reads CASSGGQGAYEQYV. The DNA for the CDR3 is TGTGCCAGCAGCGGGGGACAGGGGGCTTACGAGCAGTACGTC.

The chain uses TRBV4-1 and TRBJ1-3; 8 nucleotides match TRBD1. This CDR3 has 16 residues. Germline values: CDR1 MGHRA, CDR2 YSYEKL. V trimming: 4 bases; J trimming: 0 bases; junction bases outside the gene matches: 5. The DNA of the CDR3 is TGCGCCAGCAGCCTACTCGGACAGGGCTCTGGAAACACCATATATTTT. This encodes CASSLLGQGSGNTIYF.

V and J are TRBV3-1 (or the pseudogene TRBV3-2) and TRBJ2-5; a weak D match, TRBD2 (5 bases). Trimming left V 3 bases short and J 5 bases short, with 10 bases between. Germline loops: CDR1 LGHDT, CDR2 YNNKEL (reference sequence). The CDR3 loop spans 13 amino acids. CDR3 amino acids: CASSQRAAETQYF. CDR3 bases: TGTGCCAGCAGCCAGAGGGCGGCGGAGACCCAGTACTTC.

V usage is TRBV3-1 (or the pseudogene TRBV3-2) and J usage is TRBJ2-5; D remains unclear. The CDR3 totals 12 residues. Germline V gene data show CDR1 as LGHDT and CDR2 as YNNKEL (reference sequence). With 2 bases removed from V and 13 bases from J, the gap between germline ends came to 14 bases. The CDR3 DNA reads as TGTGCCAGCAGCCAAAGCATAATAGACTGGTACTTC. It translates to CASSQSIIDWYF.

The chain uses TRBV28 and TRBJ1-2, with a weak D call TRBD1 (5 bases). The CDR3 runs to 11 residues. Germline lookup yields CDR1 MDHEN and CDR2 SYDVKM. Trimming removed 8 bases at V and 1 base at J, with 5 bases between. CDR3: CASDSNYGYTF. In DNA, the CDR3 is TGTGCCAGCGACAGTAACTATGGCTACACCTTC.

The rearrangement links TRBV4-3 to TRBJ1-4; 7 positions match TRBD1. The CDR3 is made up of 15 amino acids. CDR1 is LGHNA, CDR2 YSLEER, per germline. The ends lost 1 base at V and 8 bases at J; junction bases unmatched: 7. The CDR3: CASSQADRENEKLFF. The CDR3 DNA reads TGCGCCAGCAGCCAAGCCGACAGGGAAAACGAAAAACTGTTTTTT.

The V call is TRBV7-2, the J call TRBJ1-2, with 9 bases fitting TRBD1. The CDR3 is made up of 15 amino acids. CDR1 SGHTA and CDR2 FQGNSA come from the germline V gene. J gave up 4 bases and V 5 bases, and 8 bases lay outside the gene matches. The CDR3 protein is CASSPRTGAIYGYTF. The DNA of the CDR3 is TGTGCCAGCAGCCCGCGGACAGGGGCCATCTATGGCTACACCTTC.

This clone appeared once. This chain joins TRBV9 and TRBJ2-1; TRBD2 agrees at 9 bases. V trimming: 0 bases; J trimming: 5 bases; junction bases outside the gene matches: 6. The CDR3 loop spans 16 amino acids. CDR1 and CDR2 (germline): SGDLS, YYNGEE. The CDR3 region is CASSVGPSGVNNEQFF. The CDR3 DNA sequence: TGTGCCAGCAGCGTAGGTCCTAGCGGGGTGAACAATGAGCAGTTCTTC.

The chain joins TRBV9 to TRBJ1-2, with D maybe TRBD1 (5 bases). Trimming removed 0 bases at V and 5 bases at J, with 17 bases between. Germline CDR1 reads SGDLS; CDR2 reads YYNGEE. The CDR3 is 16 residues long. The CDR3 here is CASSVASAARAYGYTF. The CDR3 nucleotides are TGTGCCAGCAGCGTAGCTTCGGCAGCCAGGGCTTATGGCTACACCTTC. Based on the CDR3 plus reference TRBV9 and TRBJ1-2, the full variable domain is DSGVTQTPKHLITATGQRVTLRCSPRSGDLSVYWYQQSLDQGLQFLIQYYNGEERAKGNILERFSAQQFPDLHSELNLSSLELGDSALYFCASSVASAARAYGYTFGSGTRLTVV.

As DNA, the CDR3 is TGTGCCAGCAGTTTTGGGGGGGAGGCCGGGGAGCTGTTTTTT. As protein: CASSFGGEAGELFF. V gene TRBV28 combines with J gene TRBJ2-2, with 7 nucleotides matching TRBD2. J was trimmed by 6 bases and V by 3 bases; bases with no gene match: 4. Per germline, CDR1 MDHEN and CDR2 SYDVKM. The CDR3 extends over 14 amino acids.

The rearrangement uses TRBV7-3 and TRBJ1-6, with no clear D. V lost 1 base, J lost 9 bases, and 16 bases lay in between. This CDR3 has 16 residues. Germline V gene sequence: CDR1 SGHTA, CDR2 FQGTGA. The CDR3 protein is CASSLRSREGGSPLHF. CDR3 bases: TGTGCCAGCAGCTTAAGATCAAGGGAAGGTGGTTCACCCCTCCACTTT.

The chain employs TRBV7-9 and TRBJ2-6, with a weak D call TRBD1 (5 bases). Germline CDR1 SEHNR, CDR2 FQNEAQ (reference sequence). V was clipped by 4 bases and J by 0 bases, with 7 bases between them. There are 15 residues in the CDR3. CDR3 bases: TGTGCCAGCAGCTCAGGGTACTCTGGGGCCAACGTCCTGACTTTC. This codes for CASSSGYSGANVLTF. Based on the CDR3 plus reference TRBV7-9 and TRBJ2-6, the full variable domain is DTGVSQNPRHKITKRGQNVTFRCDPISEHNRLYWYRQTLGQGPEFLTYFQNEAQLEKSRLLSDRFSAERPKGSFSTLEIQRTEQGDSAMYLCASSSGYSGANVLTFGAGSRLTVL.

V usage is TRBV19 and J usage is TRBJ1-6; 7 positions match TRBD1. The CDR3 totals 14 residues. The germline gives CDR1 LNHDA, CDR2 SQIVND (reference sequence). Trimming at V came to 7 bases and at J to 10 bases, leaving 10 bases not matched to a gene. CDR3 residues: CASTLTGRESPLHF. The CDR3 DNA is TGTGCCAGTACCTTGACAGGGAGGGAATCACCCCTCCACTTT.

The rearrangement joins TRBV7-4 to TRBJ1-1, with a tentative D call TRBD1 (6 bases). V dropped 1 base and J dropped 0 bases, with 15 bases sitting between them. CDR1 and CDR2 from the germline V gene are SGHVT and SQSDAQ. CDR3 length: 17 residues. The CDR3 here is CASSLGGTPVMNTEAFF. For the CDR3, the DNA is TGTGCCAGCAGCTTAGGGGGGACACCCGTCATGAACACTGAAGCTTTCTTT.

V is TRBV18 and J is TRBJ1-1; no clear D gene. This CDR3 contains 14 residues. Per the germline V gene, CDR1 is KGHSH and CDR2 is LQKENI. V was clipped by 1 base and J by 1 base, with 7 bases between them. The CDR3 nucleotides read TGTGCCAGCTCACCACGAAGGGAGAACACTGAAGCTTTCTTT. Its translation: CASSPRRENTEAFF.

CDR3 coding DNA: TGTGCCAGTAGTGTCCAGGGGGCGCGTGAGCAGTTCTTC. As protein: CASSVQGAREQFF. The rearrangement joins TRBV19 to TRBJ2-1, with 8 bases identical to TRBD1. V shed 5 bases and J 9 bases; nucleotides not matched to a gene: 6. The germline V gene has CDR1 LNHDA and CDR2 SQIVND (reference sequence). The CDR3 runs to 13 residues.